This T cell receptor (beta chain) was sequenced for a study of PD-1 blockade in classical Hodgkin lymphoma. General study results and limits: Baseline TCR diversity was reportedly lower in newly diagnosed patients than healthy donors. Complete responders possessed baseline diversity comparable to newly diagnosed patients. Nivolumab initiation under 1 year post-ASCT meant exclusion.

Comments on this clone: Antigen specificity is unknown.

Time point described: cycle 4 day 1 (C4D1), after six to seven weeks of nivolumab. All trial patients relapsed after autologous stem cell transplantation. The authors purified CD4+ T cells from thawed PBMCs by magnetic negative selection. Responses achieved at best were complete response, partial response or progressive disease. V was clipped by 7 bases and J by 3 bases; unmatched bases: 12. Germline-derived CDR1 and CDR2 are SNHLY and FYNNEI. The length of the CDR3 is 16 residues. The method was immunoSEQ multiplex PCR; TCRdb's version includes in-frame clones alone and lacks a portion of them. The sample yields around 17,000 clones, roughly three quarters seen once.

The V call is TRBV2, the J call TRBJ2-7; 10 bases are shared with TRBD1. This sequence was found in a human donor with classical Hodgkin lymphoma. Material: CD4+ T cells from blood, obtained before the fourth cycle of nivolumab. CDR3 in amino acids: CASTSRPTGGGYEQYF. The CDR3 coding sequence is TGTGCCAGCACGAGTCGGCCGACAGGGGGCGGCTACGAGCAGTACTTC.